The following is a T cell receptor (beta chain) sequence with its context. This clonotype was observed at least ten times. Its antigen is unknown. Nothing much larger sits one base from this clone, and base qualities are not available. The data originate from a study of early T cells in non-severe SARS-CoV-2 infection (TCRdb year 2021). Background on the whole study: TCR sequencing used bulk RNA from unsorted whole blood, so alpha and beta chains could not be paired. What the research found in general, with its limitations: Matching against VDJdb was skewed toward anti-spike CD8 responses, likely underestimated virus-specific expansions, and missed private and CD4 specificities.

A case-control design nested within a healthcare worker cohort in London, UK, was used, with weekly nasopharyngeal swab PCR tests and blood sampling performed. Between 23 and 31 March 2020, the week of the UK lockdown, healthcare workers were enrolled and then followed up weekly for as long as 16 weeks. For CDR1 and CDR2, the germline V gene lists SGHAT and FQNNGV. The CDR3 numbers 15 residues from cysteine through phenylalanine. Only the CDR3 DNA is retained, 45 bases long and in frame from the first base. The germline ends are 16 bases apart after V is trimmed by 4 bases and J by 6 bases. Receptor amplification or capture employed 5' RACE. Sequencing used a NextSeq 500. The TCR library protocol attached unique molecular identifiers to individual cDNA molecules to correct for sequencing error and PCR bias. Both TCR alpha and beta chains were sequenced, and tight co-correlation was observed between alpha and beta sequence abundances in each sample. For the original study's pipeline: V gene, J gene and CDR3 annotation of TCR sequences was performed with Decombinator V4. TCRs were defined as expanded if a significant change between any two time points was detected under a Poisson model with p below 0.0001. TCR abundances were normalised to the total number of TCRs sequenced per sample and were expressed as counts per million. MAIT TCRs were defined by TRAV1-2 paired with TRAJ12, TRAJ20 or TRAJ33, and iNKT TCRs by TRAV10 paired with TRAJ18. VDJdb, accessed on 1 November 2021, was searched for TCRs annotated for CMV, EBV and SARS-CoV-2, and TCRs annotated for more than one antigen were excluded. The public reads were quality trimmed at Q25 with fastp and then assembled into clones with MiXCR by TCRdb, keeping productive beta chains. Under each unique CDR3 protein, matching rows form one entry showing the most common genes and DNA. None of the V and J calls come from the authors' own analysis; TCRdb made them. Here the sample has fewer than 90,000 distinct CDR3 sequences; 11% to 15% occur a single time. The biggest ten clones account for over 9.5% of the sample.

The source is an adult who was a healthcare worker with PCR-confirmed SARS-CoV-2 infection or an uninfected control (not recorded which). The rearrangement joined TRBV11-2 to TRBJ1-3; the D gene cannot be resolved reliably. The sequenced sample was whole blood. The CDR3 region has the sequence CASSYSAGAANTIYF. The DNA sequence reads TGTGCCAGCAGCTACAGCGCGGGTGCTGCAAACACCATATATTTT.